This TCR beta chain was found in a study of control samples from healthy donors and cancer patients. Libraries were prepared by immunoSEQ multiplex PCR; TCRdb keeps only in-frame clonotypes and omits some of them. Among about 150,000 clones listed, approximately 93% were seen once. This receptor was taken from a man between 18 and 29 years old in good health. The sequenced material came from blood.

The CDR3 DNA reads as TGTGCCAGCAGCTTGGGACAGAACGAGCAGTACTTC. Encoded protein: CASSLGQNEQYF. The chain recombines TRBV7-2 with TRBJ2-7; 7 positions agree with TRBD1. This CDR3 has 12 amino acids. The V segment lost 3 bases and the J segment 5 bases; nucleotides outside the gene matches: 1. Germline V lookup: CDR1 SGHTA, CDR2 FQGNSA.